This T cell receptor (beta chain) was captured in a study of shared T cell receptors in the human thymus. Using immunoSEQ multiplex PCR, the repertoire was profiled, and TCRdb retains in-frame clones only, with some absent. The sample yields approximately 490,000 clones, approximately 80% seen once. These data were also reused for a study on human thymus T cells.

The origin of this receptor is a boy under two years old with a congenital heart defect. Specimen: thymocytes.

CDR3 bases: TGTGCCACCAGCAGGGCGGGACCCGTGGGAGATACGCAGTATTTT. Translating it yields CATSRAGPVGDTQYF. The chain carries TRBV15 and TRBJ2-3; perhaps TRBD2 as D (6 bases). CDR3 length: 15 residues. The V gene's germline CDR1 is LNHNV and CDR2 YYDKDF (reference sequence). V was pared by 3 bases and J by 5 bases, with 15 bases between.